The clone carrying this T cell receptor beta chain appeared many times. Antigen specificity is unknown. This entry is derived from a study of human T cells and chemical hapten exposure. Germline V gene lookup returns CDR1 SGHRS and CDR2 YFSETQ. This CDR3 region has 15 residues. V was clipped by 0 bases and J by 4 bases, with 10 bases between them. TCRdb recomputed calls from the RACE reads with MiXCR, one row per CDR3 protein. The repertoire includes under 450,000 distinct CDR3 sequences, about 6% of them detected once, and around 5.8% sits in the top ten. The time point was: patch test 2, 6 weeks after DPC sensitization. Treatment noted: therapeutic diphenylcyclopropenone sensitization with weekly scalp DPC. General study results and limits: Significantly more large CDR3 similarity clusters were formed by expanded TCRs than by controls.

The TCR comes from a woman aged 18-35 years with alopecia areata. Some clones in this sample may be carry-over from other donors' samples. The rearrangement links TRBV5-1 to TRBJ1-4; D is undetermined. The sequencing used whole blood, collected in connection with sensitization to the hapten diphenylcyclopropenone (DPC). CDR3 sequence (DNA): TGCGCCAGCAGCTTGGAGGCCAGGCGTAATGAAAAACTGTTTTTT. Translation: CASSLEARRNEKLFF.